These T cell receptor beta chains were read from a single sample in a study of Ad26.COV2.S vaccination and SARS-CoV-2 variants. TCRdb's table, derived via immunoSEQ multiplex PCR, lists solely in-frame clones and lacks some. There are 350,000 to 500,000 clones in the sample; roughly 89% occur only once, and 2.5% lies in the top ten. The material was peripheral blood, obtained in a trial of Ad26.COV2.S vaccine versus placebo. The origin of the receptors is a person aged 18-65 years who received the Ad26.COV2.S COVID-19 vaccine or a placebo. CDR3s include the opening cysteine and the closing phenylalanine or tryptophan. The D gene is left open where the match is weak.

d_call | j_call | cdr3_length | v_call | cdr3_nt | cdr3_aa
TRBD1 | TRBJ1-1 | 15 | TRBV13 | TGTGCCAGCAGCTCCTCCGGGACAGGGGGCCCTGAAGCTTTCTTT | CASSSSGTGGPEAFF
NA | TRBJ2-2 | 15 | TRBV10-1 | TGCGCCAGCAGTGCATACAGGGTTTACACCGGGGAGCTGTTTTTT | CASSAYRVYTGELFF
NA | TRBJ2-7 | 14 | TRBV10-3 | TGTGCCATCAGCCCGGGACCCCGAGGGTACGAGCAGTACTTC | CAISPGPRGYEQYF
NA | TRBJ1-4 | 17 | TRBV3-1/TRBV3-2 | TGTGCCAGCAGCCAACCCCTCGGGGTTGCAACTAATGAAAAACTGTTTTTT | CASSQPLGVATNEKLFF
NA | TRBJ2-5 | 14 | TRBV5-8 | TGTGCCAGCAGCTTGGGACTGTTCCAAGAGACCCAGTACTTC | CASSLGLFQETQYF
NA | TRBJ1-5 | 16 | TRBV7-3 | TGTGCCAGCAGACCTATACCGGCCTCTTGGGATCAGCCCCAGCATTTT | CASRPIPASWDQPQHF
NA | TRBJ1-5 | 14 | TRBV2 | TGTGCCAGCTCTTCCGCGAACCGCAATCAGCCCCAGCATTTT | CASSSANRNQPQHF
NA | TRBJ2-2 | 13 | TRBV5-6 | TGTGCCAGCAGACGTTCTAGCGACGGGGAGCTGTTTTTT | CASRRSSDGELFF
TRBD1 | TRBJ1-1 | 15 | TRBV28 | TGTGCCAGCAGAAAACCACAGGGGTTGGGGACTGAAGCTTTCTTT | CASRKPQGLGTEAFF
TRBD2 | TRBJ2-5 | 14 | TRBV18 | TGTGCCAGCTCACCCGGCGGGGGGATGCAGACCCAGTACTTC | CASSPGGGMQTQYF
TRBD1 | TRBJ2-7 | 13 | TRBV3-1/TRBV3-2 | TGTGCCAGCAGCCAGGGCCAGGGGGACGAGCAGTACTTC | CASSQGQGDEQYF
NA | TRBJ2-1 | 16 | TRBV7-2 | TGTGCCAGCAGCTTACGGAGGGGGTCTTCCTACAATGAGCAGTTCTTC | CASSLRRGSSYNEQFF